The next 27 T cell receptor beta chains were all read from a single sample in a study of cytomegalovirus exposure and HLA in healthy donors. Use of 60 Vbeta and 13 Jbeta primers characterized the PCR. The data were produced by immunoSEQ multiplex PCR, yet TCRdb's version contains in-frame clones alone and is incomplete. Found here are 150,000 to 200,000 clones, around 80% of them singletons; the top ten hold 2.1%. Sequences were obtained from PBMCs. These receptors came from a woman younger than 30 in good health and CMV-seropositive.

CDR3 coding DNA: TGTGCCAGCAGTTCGCCGGGAGTACGGGGCTACACCTTC. Its translation is CASSSPGVRGYTF. The chain uses TRBV28 and TRBJ1-2; D unresolved. V was clipped by 4 bases and J by 8 bases, with 14 bases between them. The CDR3 contains 13 residues. Germline V gives CDR1 MDHEN, CDR2 SYDVKM.

V is TRBV9 and J is TRBJ2-5; D may be TRBD2 (5 bases). The germline V gene encodes CDR1 SGDLS and CDR2 YYNGEE. V lost 0 bases, J lost 4 bases, and 7 bases lay in between. This CDR3 spans 13 amino acids. The CDR3 bases are TGTGCCAGCAGCGTAGGTACTAGAGAGACCCAGTACTTC. Its translation is CASSVGTRETQYF.

The sample holds a few counts of this clone. The V call is TRBV2, the J call TRBJ2-1, with 11 nucleotides matching TRBD1. Trimming removed 2 bases from V and 7 bases from J; junction bases left unmatched: 10. The CDR3 is 17 residues long. Germline CDR1 is SNHLY and CDR2 is FYNNEI. CDR3 DNA: TGTGCCAGCAGTGAACTTCTTATGGGGACAGGGGGAAATGAGCAGTTCTTC. This translates into CASSELLMGTGGNEQFF.

V usage is TRBV19 and J usage is TRBJ2-1, with 7 bases lining up with TRBD1. This CDR3 has 14 amino acids. Losses at the gene ends were 7 bases for V and 9 bases for J; bases not matched to a gene: 12. Per the germline V gene, CDR1 is LNHDA and CDR2 is SQIVND (reference sequence). CDR3 in amino acids: CASKSGTVVSEQFF. CDR3 nucleotides: TGTGCCAGTAAATCCGGGACAGTTGTTTCTGAGCAGTTCTTC. Full variable domain (missing parts from reference TRBV19 and TRBJ2-1): DGGITQSPKYLFRKEGQNVTLSCEQNLNHDAMYWYRQDPGQGLRLIYYSQIVNDFQKGDIAEGYSVSREKKESFPLTVTSAQKNPTAFYLCASKSGTVVSEQFFGPGTRLTVL.

The chain is built from TRBV7-3 and TRBJ2-6, with D unresolved. The germline gives CDR1 SGHTA, CDR2 FQGTGA. There are 15 residues in the CDR3. V was shortened by 0 bases and J by 2 bases, with 5 bases between the two germline ends. The chain's CDR3 is CASSLTGAGANVLTF. For the CDR3, the DNA is TGTGCCAGCAGCTTAACTGGAGCTGGGGCCAACGTCCTGACTTTC.

The chain uses TRBV4-1 and TRBJ1-1; D is perhaps TRBD1 (5 bases). V gave up 1 base and J gave up 3 bases, with 12 bases separating them. Germline V gene sequence: CDR1 MGHRA, CDR2 YSYEKL. The length of the CDR3 is 15 residues. The CDR3 region has the DNA TGCGCCAGCAGCCAAGCCCCAGGGAAATACACTGAAGCTTTCTTT. It yields the protein CASSQAPGKYTEAFF.

V and J are TRBV14 and TRBJ2-5, with TRBD2 matching 8 bases. Trimming took 3 bases from V and 5 from J; bases not matched to a gene: 8. This CDR3 comprises 15 residues. From germline, CDR1 is SGHDN and CDR2 FVKESK. The CDR3 nucleotides are TGTGCCAGCAGCCAGCATTTCGGGGGGGTGGAGACCCAGTACTTC. Amino acid sequence: CASSQHFGGVETQYF.

A single count supports this clone. The rearrangement joins TRBV19 to TRBJ2-7; 7 bases agree with TRBD1. Germline trimming cut 6 bases from V and 5 bases from J; bases unmatched to any gene: 7. Germline lookup yields CDR1 LNHDA and CDR2 SQIVND (reference sequence). CDR3 length: 13 amino acids. The CDR3 DNA sequence: TGTGCCAGTAGCCTGACAGGGACCAACGAGCAGTACGTC. This sequence encodes CASSLTGTNEQYV.

This sequence joins TRBV6-4 and TRBJ2-5, with D maybe TRBD1 (5 bases). The end of the DNA is better explained by TRBJ2-7, so the J call may be wrong. The V gene's germline CDR1 is MRHNA and CDR2 SNTAGT. The CDR3 consists of 17 residues. This chain's CDR3 is CASSDSKGTGPAYEQYF. CDR3 nucleotide sequence: TGTGCCAGCAGTGACTCGAAGGGAACAGGACCTGCCTACGAGCAGTACTTC.

The rearrangement uses TRBV2 and TRBJ2-5, with D possibly matching TRBD2 (7 bases). V lost 3 bases to trimming and J lost 5 bases, with 10 bases between them. Germline-derived CDR1 and CDR2 are SNHLY and FYNNEI. The CDR3 loop spans 13 amino acids. The CDR3 region has the DNA TGTGCCAGCAGTGACGGGGGGCCGGAGACCCAGTACTTC. Encoded protein: CASSDGGPETQYF.

The J gene is TRBJ1-5, the V gene TRBV6-5; TRBD1 matches at 11 bases. The germline V gene encodes CDR1 MNHEY and CDR2 SVGAGI. The junction had 5 bases not matched to a gene; V was cut back by 7 bases and J by 6 bases. This CDR3 has 14 residues. CDR3 sequence reads: CASTTGQGVQPQHF. CDR3 coding DNA: TGTGCCAGCACCACGGGACAGGGGGTTCAGCCCCAGCATTTT.

The rearrangement uses TRBV6-1 and TRBJ2-7; 8 bases map to TRBD2. Germline V gene lookup returns CDR1 MNHNS and CDR2 SASEGT. The CDR3 consists of 16 residues. The V gene end was trimmed by 2 bases and the J gene end by 6 bases; junction bases not matched to a gene: 12. The CDR3, as DNA: TGTGCCAGCAGTGAACAACTCTACGGGGGGGCATCCGAGCAGTACGTC. Translation: CASSEQLYGGASEQYV.

J is TRBJ1-2 and V is TRBV19, with D perhaps matching TRBD1 (5 bases). The CDR3 contains 15 residues. Germline V lookup: CDR1 LNHDA, CDR2 SQIVND (reference sequence). V lost 11 bases and J 5 bases, leaving 24 bases between the germline ends. CDR3 in DNA: TGTGCCCGAACCCCGACAGAATTAACTCCTTATGGCTACACCTTC. Its translation: CARTPTELTPYGYTF.

In its sample, this clone was seen once. CDR3 coding DNA: TGTGCCAGCAGCGTAGAACAGGGCGTCACCGGGGAGCTGTTTTTT. Translating gives CASSVEQGVTGELFF. This rearrangement joins TRBV9 to TRBJ2-2, with D perhaps matching TRBD1 (6 bases). CDR3 length: 15 residues. Germline V gene lookup returns CDR1 SGDLS and CDR2 YYNGEE. V was trimmed by 0 bases and J by 4 bases, leaving 10 bases between them.

The genes are TRBV7-2 and TRBJ1-1; D might be TRBD1 (5 bases). Germline V gene lookup returns CDR1 SGHTA and CDR2 FQGNSA. This CDR3 comprises 14 residues. V gave up 2 bases and J gave up 8 bases, with 15 bases separating them. The CDR3 DNA reads TGTGCCAGCAGCTTATCCGCGGGGGTGAACGAAGCTTTCTTT. Translation gives CASSLSAGVNEAFF.

The V gene is TRBV5-1, the J gene TRBJ2-1, with D tentatively TRBD1 (6 bases). V dropped 7 bases and J dropped 2 bases, with 16 bases sitting between them. Germline V gives CDR1 SGHRS, CDR2 YFSETQ. CDR3 size: 15 residues. CDR3: CASGGGHPPYNEQFF. Here the CDR3 DNA reads TGCGCCAGCGGGGGCGGGCACCCGCCCTACAATGAGCAGTTCTTC.

The rearrangement uses TRBV28 and TRBJ2-1; tentatively, D is TRBD1 (5 bases). The CDR3 runs 14 residues. Germline CDR1 reads MDHEN; CDR2 reads SYDVKM. V lost 7 bases, J lost 7 bases, and 17 bases lay in between. In DNA, the CDR3 is TGTGCCAGCACCCCGTGGGGCGGAGTGAATGAGCAGTTCTTC. Its protein product is CASTPWGGVNEQFF.

The gene calls are TRBV18 and TRBJ2-3; D is possibly TRBD2 (5 bases). V shed 4 bases and J shed 1 base, with 15 bases lying between them. The CDR3 contains 16 residues. CDR1 is KGHSH, CDR2 LQKENI, per germline. CDR3 DNA sequence: TGTGCCAGCTCACTGGAATCTCTGGGAGGCACAGATACGCAGTATTTT. Translated: CASSLESLGGTDTQYF.

The chain links TRBV14 to TRBJ1-1; 9 bases line up with TRBD1. With V trimmed by 3 bases and J by 2 bases, 10 bases remained unmatched. CDR1 is SGHDN, CDR2 FVKESK, per germline. CDR3 length: 17 residues. The CDR3 region is CASSQHRGRGKNTEAFF. The CDR3 DNA sequence: TGTGCCAGCAGCCAGCACAGGGGGCGAGGAAAAAACACTGAAGCTTTCTTT.

Only one count was recorded for this clone. The chain has TRBV10-3 and TRBJ1-1, with a tentative D call TRBD1 (5 bases). The CDR3 is 16 amino acids. Germline assignment: CDR1 ENHRY and CDR2 SYGVKD. The ends were cut back, 0 bases at V and 5 bases at J, with 16 bases in the middle. The CDR3 protein is CAISESAGRLRTEAFF. Here the CDR3 DNA reads TGTGCCATCAGTGAGTCAGCAGGGAGGTTAAGAACTGAAGCTTTCTTT.

This clone has just one count. The gene calls are TRBV11-3 and TRBJ2-3, with D perhaps matching TRBD1 (6 bases). Looked up from germline, CDR1 is SGHNT and CDR2 is YENEEA. This CDR3 comprises 14 residues. Trimming took off 1 base at V and 2 bases at J, with 7 bases between the two ends. The chain's CDR3 is CASSLGGHTDTQYF. DNA for the CDR3: TGTGCCAGCAGCTTAGGGGGACACACAGATACGCAGTATTTT.

V and J are TRBV11-3 and TRBJ2-5, with 8 bases that match TRBD1. The CDR3 contains 16 residues. The trim removed 4 bases at V and 2 bases at J, leaving 9 bases unmatched. The germline gives CDR1 SGHNT, CDR2 YENEEA. The CDR3: CASSSGDRFSQETQYF. The CDR3 nucleotides are TGTGCCAGCAGCTCCGGGGACAGGTTTTCTCAAGAGACCCAGTACTTC.

This clone was observed a handful of times. The V call is TRBV4-2, the J call TRBJ2-1, with TRBD2 identical over 10 bases. Per the germline V gene, CDR1 is LGHNA and CDR2 is YNFKEQ. The CDR3 is 15 amino acids. Unmatched junction bases numbered 6, after V lost 1 base and J lost 9 bases. CDR3 residues: CASSQAAGGPGEQFF. CDR3 nucleotides: TGTGCCAGCAGCCAAGCAGCGGGGGGGCCGGGTGAGCAGTTCTTC.

This clone was seen once. The chain joins TRBV7-9 to TRBJ1-2; D may be TRBD1 (6 bases). V dropped 5 bases and J dropped 8 bases, with 12 bases sitting between them. CDR1 and CDR2 from the germline V gene are SEHNR and FQNEAQ (reference sequence). The CDR3 is made up of 12 amino acids. CDR3 residues: CASSEQGYGYTF. As DNA, the CDR3 is TGTGCCAGCAGCGAACAGGGTTACGGCTACACCTTC.

This chain joins TRBV28 and TRBJ1-1; TRBD1 matches at 9 bases. The germline gives CDR1 MDHEN, CDR2 SYDVKM. Trimming cost V 2 bases and J 9 bases; bases outside gene matches: 10. The CDR3 totals 15 residues. The CDR3 is CASSLPTGGLLKAFF. CDR3 DNA sequence: TGTGCCAGCAGTTTACCTACAGGGGGCCTCTTAAAAGCTTTCTTT. Together with reference TRBV28 and TRBJ1-1, the CDR3 gives the full variable domain: DVKVTQSSRYLVKRTGEKVFLECVQDMDHENMFWYRQDPGLGLRLIYFSYDVKMKEKGDIPEGYSVSREKKERFSLILESASTNQTSMYLCASSLPTGGLLKAFFGQGTRLTVV.

The chain joins TRBV4-2 to TRBJ1-2; 10 bases match TRBD1. Germline CDR1 is LGHNA and CDR2 is YNFKEQ. This CDR3 has 16 residues. Unmatched junction bases numbered 9, after V lost 0 bases and J lost 8 bases. In DNA form, the CDR3 reads TGTGCCAGCAGCCAAGATCCCGGGACAGGGGATGCGGGCTACACCTTC. Residues: CASSQDPGTGDAGYTF.

Note on this clone: Sequence at one end of the junction differs from germline and may be a read error. The rearrangement links TRBV4-1 to TRBJ2-6; D is possibly TRBD1 (5 bases). Germline V lookup: CDR1 MGHRA, CDR2 YSYEKL. The CDR3 runs 17 residues. The CDR3: CASSQEGRRSGANGLTF. The CDR3 nucleotides are TGCGCCAGCAGCCAAGAGGGAAGACGCTCTGGGGCCAACGGCCTGACTTTC.